This T cell receptor beta chain was captured by sequencing in a study of cytomegalovirus exposure and HLA in healthy donors. As concerns this clone: What it binds is not known.

This CDR3 is 11 amino acids long. CDR1 is DFQATT and CDR2 is SNEGSKA in the germline V gene (reference sequence). General study results and limits: There were some public TCRs occurring in many donors, but most TCR sequences were rare. Later analysis identified a missense DCLRE1C variant that was linked to TCR beta V- and J-gene trimming.

PCR amplification relied on 60 Vbeta primers (plus 13 Jbeta primers). The protocol was immunoSEQ multiplex PCR, while the TCRdb copy is restricted to in-frame clones and leaves out a portion. The table lists 150,000 to 160,000 clones, 80% of them singletons. This chain links TRBV20-1 with TRBJ2-3, with D perhaps matching TRBD2 (5 bases). Specimen: PBMCs. This clonotype was obtained from a man in his thirties or forties in good health and CMV-seropositive. In nucleotides, the CDR3 is TGCAGGGGAAAGGCGGGAGATACGCAGTATTTT. It yields the protein CRGKAGDTQYF.